This T cell receptor beta chain emerged from a study of blood T cell repertoires in COVID-19. About the research overall: The samples span acute and convalescent COVID-19 from the United States, Italy and Spain. The cDNA or gDNA used as material had been derived from T cells, B-cell-depleted T cells, or PBMCs.

Per the study methods: Amplified reference gene primers provided the basis for estimating nucleated cell counts. Sequencing used immunoSEQ multiplex PCR; TCRdb keeps in-frame clones, though not all of them. V and J calls and clone size are given by that table; D and trimming were obtained from the DNA. Here the sample spans fewer than 100,000 clones, around 90% being singletons. The length of the CDR3 is 14 residues. V was pared by 5 bases and J by 2 bases, with 13 bases between. From germline, CDR1 is MGHRA and CDR2 YSYEKL. The chain has TRBV4-1 and TRBJ2-7, with D possibly matching TRBD1 (5 bases). The clonotype was recovered from a woman older than 75 with acute or convalescent COVID-19. What was sequenced was peripheral blood. CDR3 loop: CASSTRVGPYEQYF. The CDR3 DNA sequence: TGCGCCAGCAGCACCAGGGTCGGACCCTACGAGCAGTACTTC.